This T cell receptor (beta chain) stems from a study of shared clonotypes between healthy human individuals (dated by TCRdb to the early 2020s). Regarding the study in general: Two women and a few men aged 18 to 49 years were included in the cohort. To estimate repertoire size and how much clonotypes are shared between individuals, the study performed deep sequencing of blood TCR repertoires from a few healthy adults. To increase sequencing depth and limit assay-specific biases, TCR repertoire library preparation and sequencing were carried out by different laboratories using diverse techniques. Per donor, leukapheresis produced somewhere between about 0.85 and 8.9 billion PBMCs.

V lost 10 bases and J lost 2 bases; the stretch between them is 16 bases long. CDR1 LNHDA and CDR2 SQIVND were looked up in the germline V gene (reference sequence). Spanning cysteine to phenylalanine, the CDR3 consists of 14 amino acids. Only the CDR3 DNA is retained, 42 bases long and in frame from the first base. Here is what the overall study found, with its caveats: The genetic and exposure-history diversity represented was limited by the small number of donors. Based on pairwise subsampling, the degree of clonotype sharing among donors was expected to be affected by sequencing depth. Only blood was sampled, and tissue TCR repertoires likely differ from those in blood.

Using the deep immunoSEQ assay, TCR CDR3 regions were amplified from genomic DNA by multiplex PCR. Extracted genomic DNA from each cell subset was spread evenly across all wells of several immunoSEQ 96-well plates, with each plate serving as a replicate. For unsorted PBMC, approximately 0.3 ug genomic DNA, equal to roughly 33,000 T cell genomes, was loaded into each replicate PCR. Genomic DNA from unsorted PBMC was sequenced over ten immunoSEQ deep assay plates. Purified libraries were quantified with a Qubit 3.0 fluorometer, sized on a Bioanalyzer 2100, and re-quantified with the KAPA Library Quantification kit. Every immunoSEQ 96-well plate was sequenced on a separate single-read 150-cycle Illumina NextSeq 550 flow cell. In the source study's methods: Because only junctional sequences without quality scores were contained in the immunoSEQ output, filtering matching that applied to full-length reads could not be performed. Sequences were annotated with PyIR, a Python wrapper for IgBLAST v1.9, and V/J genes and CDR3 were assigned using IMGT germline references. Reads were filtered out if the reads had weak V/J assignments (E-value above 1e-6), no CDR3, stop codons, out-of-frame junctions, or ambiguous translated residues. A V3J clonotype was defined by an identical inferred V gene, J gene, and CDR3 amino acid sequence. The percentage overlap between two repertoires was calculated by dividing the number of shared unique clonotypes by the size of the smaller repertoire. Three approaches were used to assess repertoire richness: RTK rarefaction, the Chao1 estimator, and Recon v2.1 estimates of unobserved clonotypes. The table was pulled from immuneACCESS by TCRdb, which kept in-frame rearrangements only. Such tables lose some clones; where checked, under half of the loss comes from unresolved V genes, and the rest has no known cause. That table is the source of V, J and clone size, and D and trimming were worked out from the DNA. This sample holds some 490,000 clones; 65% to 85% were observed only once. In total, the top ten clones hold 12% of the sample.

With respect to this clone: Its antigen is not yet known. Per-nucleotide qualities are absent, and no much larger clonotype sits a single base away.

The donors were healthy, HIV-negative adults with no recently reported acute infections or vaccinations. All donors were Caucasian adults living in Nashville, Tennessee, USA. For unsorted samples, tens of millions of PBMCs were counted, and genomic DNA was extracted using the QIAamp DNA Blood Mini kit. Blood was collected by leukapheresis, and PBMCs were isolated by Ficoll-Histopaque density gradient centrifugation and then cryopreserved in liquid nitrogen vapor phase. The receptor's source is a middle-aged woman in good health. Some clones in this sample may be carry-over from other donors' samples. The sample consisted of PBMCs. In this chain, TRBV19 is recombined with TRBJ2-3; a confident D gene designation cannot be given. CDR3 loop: CATQWGSTTDTQYF. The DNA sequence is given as TGTGCCACCCAGTGGGGTTCCACCACAGATACGCAGTATTTT.